The 16 T cell receptor beta chains given below trace back to one sample, sequenced in a study of shared clonotypes between healthy human individuals. The method was immunoSEQ multiplex PCR; TCRdb's version includes in-frame clones alone and lacks a portion of them. The sample yields 1,400,000 or so clones, approximately 98.5% seen once. Sequencing input: naive CD4+ T cells sorted from blood. Stated subset: CD45RA+ positively selected. Receptor source: a man aged 25 to 40 in good health.

CDR3 bases: TGCGCCAGCAGGAGGGAACTAGCGGCTTACGAGCAGTACTTC. Translation gives CASRRELAAYEQYF. The chain combines TRBV4-1 with TRBJ2-7; TRBD2 matches 8 bases. This CDR3 comprises 14 residues. V lost 6 bases, J lost 4 bases, and 8 bases stayed unmatched. Germline V gene data show CDR1 as MGHRA and CDR2 as YSYEKL.

This clone was detected only once. The chain recombines TRBV5-8 with TRBJ2-7; TRBD1 matches at 9 bases. Germline V gives CDR1 SGHTS, CDR2 YDEGEE. V lost 1 base to trimming and J lost 5 bases; unmatched junction nucleotides: 7. The CDR3 is made up of 15 amino acids. Here the CDR3 reads CASSLSGTGSHEQYF. The CDR3, as DNA: TGTGCCAGCAGCTTGTCCGGGACAGGGAGCCACGAGCAGTACTTC.

This chain connects TRBV25-1 to TRBJ2-2, with TRBD1 matching over 8 bases. The V and J ends lost 3 bases and 4 bases, in that order; junction bases with no gene match: 4. The length of the CDR3 is 15 residues. Germline V CDR1 and CDR2: MGHDK, SYGVNS. CDR3 amino acids: CASSDQGALTGELFF. The CDR3 DNA is TGTGCCAGCAGTGACCAGGGGGCGCTCACCGGGGAGCTGTTTTTT.

This clone was detected once. The J gene is TRBJ1-1, the V gene TRBV7-8, with 9 bases matching TRBD1. With V trimmed by 4 bases and J by 5 bases, 14 bases remained unmatched. Germline CDR1 SGHVS, CDR2 FQNEAQ. This CDR3 spans 17 amino acids. The CDR3 region has the DNA TGTGCCAGCAGCTCAACATTGATACAGGGGGCCGAGACTGAAGCTTTCTTT. It is translated as CASSSTLIQGAETEAFF. Drawing the rest from reference TRBV7-8 and TRBJ1-1, the complete variable domain is GAGVSQSPRYKVAKRGQDVALRCDPISGHVSLFWYQQALGQGPEFLTYFQNEAQLDKSGLPSDRFFAERPEGSVSTLKIQRTQQEDSAVYLCASSSTLIQGAETEAFFGQGTRLTVV.

The CDR3 nucleotides are TGCAGCGTTGAGGTTACAGGGGCGCTGGGGGCTTTCTTT. Amino acids: CSVEVTGALGAFF. V usage is TRBV29-1 and J usage is TRBJ1-1; 7 bases are shared with TRBD1. The CDR3 is made up of 13 amino acids. CDR1 SQVTM and CDR2 ANQGSEA come from the germline V gene. V lost 3 bases, J lost 11 bases, and 12 bases stayed unmatched.

This chain uses TRBV6-6 with TRBJ2-3; D not resolved. CDR1 is MNHNY and CDR2 is SVGAGI in the germline V gene (reference sequence). Trimming cost V 7 bases and J 6 bases, with 14 bases left between them. This CDR3 is 13 amino acids long. The CDR3 sequence is CASTIPEQDTQYF. CDR3 in DNA: TGTGCCAGCACCATTCCAGAGCAGGATACGCAGTATTTT.

This clone was observed a single time. V is TRBV18 and J is TRBJ2-1, with D perhaps matching TRBD2 (5 bases). Germline assignment: CDR1 KGHSH and CDR2 LQKENI. The germline V and J ends were trimmed by 2 bases and 5 bases, with 16 bases remaining between them. The CDR3 loop spans 16 amino acids. The CDR3 loop is CASSPKYPGLNNEQFF. CDR3 coding DNA: TGTGCCAGCTCACCAAAGTATCCCGGACTCAACAATGAGCAGTTCTTC.

This clone was seen once. The rearrangement links TRBV29-1 to TRBJ2-7, with TRBD1 matching 9 bases. V gave up 1 base and J gave up 3 bases; unmatched junction bases: 10. CDR3 length: 16 amino acids. Per the germline V gene, CDR1 is SQVTM and CDR2 is ANQGSEA. CDR3 sequence reads: CSVEAQRDRESYEQYF. CDR3 nucleotides: TGCAGCGTTGAAGCCCAACGGGACAGGGAAAGCTACGAGCAGTACTTC.

The rearrangement joins TRBV5-1 to TRBJ2-5, with D unresolved. V lost 3 bases and J 3 bases, leaving 12 bases between the germline ends. Germline CDR1 is SGHRS and CDR2 is YFSETQ. This CDR3 region has 14 residues. The CDR3 region is CASSSIPGKETQYF. The DNA for the CDR3 is TGCGCCAGCAGCTCCATTCCGGGCAAAGAGACCCAGTACTTC.

This sequence joins TRBV7-9 and TRBJ2-7, with 8 positions matching TRBD1. Trimming took 3 bases from V and 12 from J; bases not matched to a gene: 16. Germline loops: CDR1 SEHNR, CDR2 FQNEAQ (reference sequence). The CDR3 has 15 amino acids. The CDR3 is CASSFGDRSTGRRYF. The CDR3 DNA reads TGTGCCAGCAGCTTCGGGGACAGGTCGACAGGTCGACGGTACTTC.

The chain uses TRBV27 and TRBJ1-3, with D uncertain. This CDR3 comprises 14 residues. Germline V gene data show CDR1 as MNHEY and CDR2 as SMNVEV (reference sequence). The germline V and J ends were trimmed by 5 bases and 1 base, with 9 bases remaining between them. CDR3 bases: TGTGCCAGCAGTGGGGATTTGTCTGGAAACACCATATATTTT. Translation: CASSGDLSGNTIYF.

V and J are TRBV5-6 and TRBJ2-5; TRBD1 agrees at 8 bases. V shed 4 bases and J 0 bases; nucleotides not matched to a gene: 5. The CDR3 has 15 amino acids. Germline loops: CDR1 SGHDT, CDR2 YYEEEE. DNA for the CDR3: TGTGCCAGCAGCGCCGGGGACAGGTACCAAGAGACCCAGTACTTC. This encodes CASSAGDRYQETQYF.

V is TRBV5-1 and J is TRBJ2-7, with D maybe TRBD2 (5 bases). The CDR3 length is 15 residues. Germline V gives CDR1 SGHRS, CDR2 YFSETQ. V was shortened by 4 bases and J by 2 bases, with 16 bases between the two germline ends. CDR3 sequence: CASSRTREAAYEQYF. CDR3 nucleotides: TGCGCCAGCAGCCGTACTAGGGAAGCAGCCTACGAGCAGTACTTC.

This chain connects TRBV15 to TRBJ2-2; 8 bases map to TRBD2. J lost 1 base, V lost 3 bases, and 7 bases had no gene match. Germline loops: CDR1 LNHNV, CDR2 YYDKDF (reference sequence). The CDR3 is made up of 17 amino acids. The DNA of the CDR3 is TGTGCCACCAGCAGGGATTTAGCGGGGAAGAACACCGGGGAGCTGTTTTTT. This codes for CATSRDLAGKNTGELFF.

V and J are TRBV5-6 and TRBJ2-3; maybe TRBD1 (6 bases). CDR1 SGHDT and CDR2 YYEEEE come from the germline V gene. Trimming left V 3 bases short and J 2 bases short, with 13 bases between. The CDR3 sequence is 15 residues long. Written as DNA, the CDR3 is TGTGCCAGCAGCTCCCGGGACACATCCACAGATACGCAGTATTTT. Residues: CASSSRDTSTDTQYF. The whole variable domain, remainder taken from reference TRBV5-6 and TRBJ2-3, is DAGVTQSPTHLIKTRGQQVTLRCSPKSGHDTVSWYQQALGQGPQFIFQYYEEEERQRGNFPDRFSGHQFPNYSSELNVNALLLGDSALYLCASSSRDTSTDTQYFGPGTRLTVL.

The chain uses TRBV7-2 and TRBJ2-1, with unresolved D. Per the germline V gene, CDR1 is SGHTA and CDR2 is FQGNSA. V lost 3 bases and J lost 4, with 7 bases in between. This CDR3 region has 13 residues. The CDR3 loop reads CASSFLKYNEQFF. The CDR3 nucleotides are TGTGCCAGCAGCTTCCTAAAGTACAATGAGCAGTTCTTC.